This TCR beta chain was profiled in a study of cytomegalovirus exposure and HLA in healthy donors. Study-level findings and limits: An analysis was carried out later, and it reportedly showed fewer N-insertions in an Asian-associated ancestry cluster than the approximately 700-donor mean.

A note on this clone: Its target is unknown.

It was with 60 Vbeta and 13 Jbeta primers that the PCR ran. Method: immunoSEQ multiplex PCR; TCRdb's copy keeps in-frame clones and lacks some. The sample has approximately 190,000 clones; over 75% are singletons. Germline V gene data show CDR1 as SNHLY and CDR2 as FYNNEI. There are 13 residues in the CDR3. V dropped 6 bases and J dropped 0 bases, with 8 bases sitting between them. The rearrangement joins TRBV2 to TRBJ1-2; D gene ambiguous. The sequenced sample was PBMCs. The source is a boy aged 2 to 10 in good health and CMV-seronegative. The CDR3 DNA reads TGTGCCAGCAGCCTGGGCGCTAACTATGGCTACACCTTC. Its protein product is CASSLGANYGYTF.